The source of this T cell receptor (beta chain) is a study of CD4+ T cells in melanoma. Profiling relied on immunoSEQ multiplex PCR, and the TCRdb table lists in-frame clones only, not all of them. The table lists more than 20,000 clones, roughly four fifths of them singletons. The CDR3 has 12 residues. The V gene's germline CDR1 is SGHTA and CDR2 FQGNSA. Trimming pared 5 bases from V and 1 base from J, leaving 5 bases between. The rearrangement joins TRBV7-2 to TRBJ1-1, with D uncertain. The sequence was collected from a human donor with melanoma. The sequencing input was cells from a culture (not recorded whether cultured in vitro). CDR3 residues: CASSLWNTEAFF. Here the CDR3 DNA reads TGTGCCAGCAGCCTCTGGAACACTGAAGCTTTCTTT.